These 24 T cell receptor beta chains came from one sample sequenced in a study of T cells after yellow fever vaccination. From the 5' RACE reads, TCRdb called clonotypes with MiXCR, one entry per CDR3 protein. The table records roughly 150,000 distinct CDR3 sequences, around 7.3% of them present only once. Sequencing was performed on CD4+ T cells sorted from PBMCs, taken more than 4 days after the first yellow fever vaccination. The origin of the receptors is a man in his late teens or twenties who received the YFV17D yellow fever vaccine.

This clonotype showed up just a few times. The V and J genes are TRBV12-3 or TRBV12-4 and TRBJ2-6; D not resolved. Trimming took off 8 bases at V and 2 bases at J, with 13 bases between the two ends. CDR3 length: 15 amino acids. CDR3 bases: TGTGCCAGCGCCCCAGCCTGGCCTGGGGCCAACGTCCTGACTTTC. It encodes CASAPAWPGANVLTF.

The CDR3 sequence: CATSDATRPWELFF. In DNA form, the CDR3 reads TGTGCCACCAGTGACGCAACCAGACCCTGGGAGCTGTTTTTT. V usage is TRBV24-1 and J usage is TRBJ2-2; D gene ambiguous. V was pared by 4 bases and J by 9 bases, with 14 bases between. This CDR3 contains 14 residues. Germline V gene data show CDR1 as KGHDR and CDR2 as SFDVKD.

In this sample, this clonotype turned up many times. The genes are TRBV20-1 and TRBJ2-3, with unresolved D. Trimming pared 3 bases from V and 5 bases from J, leaving 6 bases between. Germline CDR1 and CDR2: DFQATT and SNEGSKA (reference sequence). This CDR3 region has 11 residues. The CDR3 region is CSASNGDTQYF. The CDR3 coding sequence is TGCAGTGCTAGTAATGGAGATACGCAGTATTTT.

Only a few counts were recorded for this clonotype. The genes are TRBV14 and TRBJ2-2; D possibly corresponds to TRBD1 (6 bases). Trimming shortened V by 9 bases and J by 4 bases, and 15 bases separated the two germline ends. The CDR3 sequence is 14 residues long. Germline CDR1 SGHDN, CDR2 FVKESK. The CDR3 DNA reads as TGTGCCAGTCAACTTACAGGGTTCACCGGGGAGCTGTTTTTT. It is translated as CASQLTGFTGELFF.

Many counts were recorded for this clonotype. This chain connects TRBV6-2 or TRBV6-3 to TRBJ1-2, with a tentative D call TRBD1 (6 bases). V was pared by 6 bases and J by 4 bases, with 21 bases between. Germline V CDR1 and CDR2: MNHEY, SVGEGT. The CDR3 sequence is 16 residues long. The CDR3 DNA reads TGTGCCAGCAGCCTTTTTTCCAGGGGCCTCATCTATGGCTACACCTTC. This gives the protein CASSLFSRGLIYGYTF.

This clonotype was seen ten or more times. The V and J genes are TRBV7-2 and TRBJ2-1; D may be TRBD1 or TRBD2 (6 bases each). Looked up from germline, CDR1 is SGHTA and CDR2 is FQGNSA. CDR3 length: 14 residues. The V end was cut by 5 bases, the J end by 10 bases, with 18 bases between. CDR3 region: CASSGLRGRGEQFF. The DNA for the CDR3 is TGTGCCAGCAGCGGCTTACGGGGGCGAGGAGAGCAGTTCTTC.

The CDR3 loop reads CASSWVLGLNQPQHF. DNA for the CDR3: TGTGCCAGCAGTTGGGTTCTGGGACTCAATCAGCCCCAGCATTTT. The V gene is TRBV6-5, the J gene TRBJ1-5, with TRBD1 as a possible D gene (5 bases). The CDR3 is made up of 15 amino acids. CDR1 is MNHEY and CDR2 is SVGAGI in the germline V gene. V shed 4 bases and J shed 3 bases, with 13 bases lying between them.

This clonotype occurred many times. This sequence joins TRBV7-2 and TRBJ1-4; unclear D gene. The V gene lost 5 bases and the J gene lost 0 bases, with 10 bases spanning the gap. This CDR3 has 15 amino acids. CDR1 SGHTA and CDR2 FQGNSA come from the germline V gene. CDR3 sequence reads: CASSGYGSTNEKLFF. CDR3 DNA: TGTGCCAGCAGCGGATACGGATCAACTAATGAAAAACTGTTTTTT.

V is TRBV9 and J is TRBJ2-3, with no clear D. The CDR3 loop spans 15 amino acids. Germline V gives CDR1 SGDLS, CDR2 YYNGEE. Trimming took 4 bases from V and 0 from J, leaving 12 bases between them. The CDR3 DNA reads as TGTGCCAGCAGCCCCCGGGCCCCTAGCACAGATACGCAGTATTTT. Protein product: CASSPRAPSTDTQYF. Filled out from reference TRBV9 and TRBJ2-3, the complete variable domain reads DSGVTQTPKHLITATGQRVTLRCSPRSGDLSVYWYQQSLDQGLQFLIQYYNGEERAKGNILERFSAQQFPDLHSELNLSSLELGDSALYFCASSPRAPSTDTQYFGPGTRLTVL.

In this sample, this clonotype turned up many times. The rearrangement uses TRBV4-3 and TRBJ2-3, with D maybe TRBD1 (5 bases). The germline V and J ends were trimmed by 6 bases and 4 bases, with 14 bases remaining between them. Germline CDR1 and CDR2: LGHNA and YSLEER. CDR3 length equals 14 residues. CDR3 in DNA: TGCGCCAGCAGTCTTGACAGCCCGGCAGATACGCAGTATTTT. As protein: CASSLDSPADTQYF.

This clonotype has at least ten counts. The chain carries TRBV3-1 and TRBJ1-2; D ambiguous. Trimming took off 5 bases at V and 1 base at J, with 5 bases between the two ends. Germline V gene sequence: CDR1 LGHDT, CDR2 YNNKEL (reference sequence). This CDR3 spans 12 amino acids. CDR3 DNA sequence: TGTGCCAGCAGCACCCTTAACTATGGCTACACCTTC. Its protein is CASSTLNYGYTF.

This clonotype was seen at least ten times. This rearrangement joins TRBV3-1 to TRBJ2-7; D possibly corresponds to TRBD2 (6 bases). The germline V gene has CDR1 LGHDT and CDR2 YNNKEL (reference sequence). Trimming pared 1 base from V and 0 bases from J, leaving 10 bases between. The CDR3 contains 15 residues. CDR3 loop: CASSQGDGSSYEQYF. CDR3 DNA: TGTGCCAGCAGCCAAGGGGACGGGAGCTCCTACGAGCAGTACTTC.

The chain is built from TRBV5-5 and TRBJ2-5; 9 nucleotides match TRBD2. V shed 4 bases, J shed 4 bases, and the junction held 5 bases outside the gene matches. Germline V gene data show CDR1 as SGHKS and CDR2 as YYEKEE (reference sequence). The CDR3 totals 14 residues. This CDR3 is CASSIQAGGETQYF. The CDR3 DNA sequence: TGTGCCAGCAGCATTCAAGCGGGGGGAGAGACCCAGTACTTC.

The table lists this clonotype with many counts. In nucleotides, the CDR3 is TGCGCCAGTCTACAGGGGAAGGGTGAAAAACTGTTTTTT. This encodes CASLQGKGEKLFF. The chain employs TRBV5-1 and TRBJ1-4; TRBD1 agrees at 7 bases. The J segment lost 7 bases and the V segment lost 8 bases, leaving 8 bases of the junction unmatched. The germline V gene encodes CDR1 SGHRS and CDR2 YFSETQ. The CDR3 has 13 amino acids.

This clonotype was seen many times. V and J are TRBV7-2 and TRBJ2-5; no firm D call. This CDR3 is built from 12 residues. The germline V and J ends were trimmed by 5 bases and 6 bases, with 10 bases remaining between them. Germline lookup yields CDR1 SGHTA and CDR2 FQGNSA. CDR3 DNA: TGTGCCAGCAGCCCCAGGCGACAGACCCAGTACTTC. This sequence encodes CASSPRRQTQYF.

In its sample, this clonotype was seen many times. The CDR3 loop is CASSSGSNYGYTF. In DNA, the CDR3 is TGTGCCAGCAGCTCCGGCAGCAACTATGGCTACACCTTC. The chain carries TRBV7-9 and TRBJ1-2; D unresolved. The V end was cut by 4 bases, the J end by 2 bases, with 8 bases between. The CDR3 covers 13 residues. The germline V gene encodes CDR1 SEHNR and CDR2 FQNEAQ (reference sequence).

Only a few counts were recorded for this clonotype. The chain recombines TRBV7-2 with TRBJ2-7; no clear D gene. The germline V gene has CDR1 SGHTA and CDR2 FQGNSA. The CDR3 extends over 14 amino acids. Trimming removed 2 bases from V and 4 bases from J, with 12 bases in between. CDR3 bases: TGTGCCAGCAGCTTACAACCAGGCGTTTACGAGCAGTACTTC. Translation: CASSLQPGVYEQYF.

This clonotype was observed a few times. The chain carries TRBV2 and TRBJ2-3; no definite D call. The CDR3 is 13 residues long. V was clipped by 4 bases and J by 1 base, with 6 bases between them. Germline V gene data show CDR1 as SNHLY and CDR2 as FYNNEI. The CDR3 sequence: CASSGQGTDTQYF. Written as DNA, the CDR3 is TGTGCCAGCAGTGGTCAAGGCACAGATACGCAGTATTTT.

This sequence joins TRBV10-3 and TRBJ2-1; 12 bases agree with TRBD2. Germline lookup yields CDR1 ENHRY and CDR2 SYGVKD. The V gene end was trimmed by 5 bases and the J gene end by 4 bases; junction bases not matched to a gene: 6. This CDR3 is built from 16 residues. CDR3 in DNA: TGTGCCATCAGTCCTAAACTAGCGGGGGGTTACAATGAGCAGTTCTTC. It is translated as CAISPKLAGGYNEQFF.

This clonotype was picked up a small number of times. One end of the junction varies from germline; a read error may be responsible. The rearrangement joins TRBV7-2 to TRBJ1-1; possible D gene TRBD1, 5 bases. The length of the CDR3 is 14 residues. Germline-derived CDR1 and CDR2 are SGHTA and FQGNSA. The CDR3 is CASTLVGAATEAFF. In nucleotides, the CDR3 is TGTGCCAGCACCTTAGTAGGGGCGGCCACTGAAGCTTTCTTT.

This clonotype was observed a few times. The rearrangement uses TRBV3-1 and TRBJ2-7; no clear D gene. V was shortened by 5 bases and J by 2 bases, with 13 bases between the two germline ends. The length of the CDR3 is 14 residues. Germline V gene data show CDR1 as LGHDT and CDR2 as YNNKEL (reference sequence). CDR3 loop: CASSYLDGPYEQYF. In DNA form, the CDR3 reads TGTGCCAGCAGCTACTTGGACGGACCCTACGAGCAGTACTTC.

This clonotype came up a few times. This rearrangement joins TRBV4-3 to TRBJ1-2; D gene ambiguous. The CDR3 runs 15 residues. Germline V gene sequence: CDR1 LGHNA, CDR2 YSLEER. V dropped 4 bases and J dropped 1 base, with 13 bases sitting between them. The CDR3 spells CASSRGFQLNYGYTF. CDR3 DNA sequence: TGCGCCAGCAGCCGCGGCTTCCAGCTTAACTATGGCTACACCTTC.

This clonotype was counted ten times or more. This chain connects TRBV27 to TRBJ1-4; D possibly corresponds to TRBD1 (5 bases). Trimming took 8 bases from V and 5 from J, leaving 12 bases between them. The length of the CDR3 is 13 residues. Per the germline V gene, CDR1 is MNHEY and CDR2 is SMNVEV (reference sequence). CDR3 nucleotide sequence: TGTGCCAGCGGGACGGGCCCCAATGAAAAACTGTTTTTT. Translated: CASGTGPNEKLFF. Full variable domain (rest looked up from reference TRBV27 and TRBJ1-4): EAQVTQNPRYLITVTGKKLTVTCSQNMNHEYMSWYRQDPGLGLRQIYYSMNVEVTDKGDVPEGYKVSRKEKRNFPLILESPSPNQTSLYFCASGTGPNEKLFFGSGTQLSVL.

The sample holds a few counts of this clonotype. The V call is TRBV7-2, the J call TRBJ2-1; D gene ambiguous. CDR1 is SGHTA, CDR2 FQGNSA, per germline. The length of the CDR3 is 14 residues. V was cut by 1 base and J by 8 bases, with 12 bases left in between. As DNA, the CDR3 is TGTGCCAGCAGCTTAGGAGTCTACCTCGATGAGCAGTTCTTC. Translation: CASSLGVYLDEQFF.